Presented here are 18 T cell receptor delta chains from one specimen sequenced in a study of gamma-delta T cells after stem cell transplantation. TCRdb ran CATT on the RT-PCR reads. The table has 15,000 to 17,000 delta-chain clones, roughly 9.1% seen once; the top ten hold about 60%. Sequenced material: gamma-delta T cells. The receptors shown here come from a human donor. It is not recorded whose cells these are; they may come from a transplant donor.

This clone appeared a few times. The rearrangement joins TRDV2 to TRDJ1, with 7 bases fitting TRDD3. Trimming removed 1 base from V and 0 bases from J; junction bases left unmatched: 16. This CDR3 has 19 residues. Germline assignment: CDR1 GEAIGNYY and CDR2 EKD. The CDR3 loop reads CACDTRTGEEPSYTDKLIF. The DNA of the CDR3 is TGTGCCTGTGACACAAGAACTGGGGAAGAGCCATCGTACACCGATAAACTCATCTTT.

This clone was picked up a small number of times. TCRdb lists the protein of a much larger clone for this DNA, which differs at residue 10, so this is likely a read error; the protein given here is translated from the DNA itself. This sequence joins TRDV2 and TRDJ3; D is ambiguous. The CDR3 extends over 16 amino acids. Germline V gives CDR1 GEAIGNYY, CDR2 EKD. The DNA of the CDR3 is TGTGCCTGTGACACCATGAGCTCCTGGAACACCCGACAGATGTTTTTC. The encoded protein is CACDTMSSWNTRQMFF.

Points on this clone: TCRdb assigns this DNA the protein of a much larger clone, which departs from its translation at residue 3; this likely reflects a read error, and the protein shown comes from translating the DNA. The chain couples TRDV1 to TRDJ1, with TRDD2 matching over 9 bases. Germline loops: CDR1 TSWWSYY, CDR2 QGS. This CDR3 comprises 21 residues. The CDR3 DNA is TGTGCTCATGGGACTCCAGAGGGCCTTCCTACATTCGCGACTAGGGCCGATAAACTCATCTTT. Translation: CAHGTPEGLPTFATRADKLIF.

This clone was seen ten or more times. The protein recorded in TCRdb matches a much larger clone and deviates from this DNA's translation at residue 3, suggesting a read error; the protein here is obtained by translating the DNA. This sequence joins TRDV2 and TRDJ1, with 8 nucleotides matching TRDD3. CDR3 length: 18 amino acids. Germline V CDR1 and CDR2: GEAIGNYY, EKD. The CDR3 nucleotides read TGTGCCCGTGACACCGTTTCCCCGGTACTGGGGGACACCGATAAACTCATCTTT. Amino acids: CARDTVSPVLGDTDKLIF.

This clone was counted between two and nine times. TCRdb pairs this DNA with a much larger clone's protein that differs at residue 12, likely a read error; the protein shown was translated from the DNA. CDR3: CACDLVGTSNTYKLIF. The CDR3 DNA is TGTGCCTGTGACCTTGTGGGGACCTCAAACACCTATAAACTCATCTTT. The V and J genes are TRDV2 and TRDJ1; the D gene is possibly TRDD3 (5 bases). The CDR3 runs 16 residues. The germline V gene encodes CDR1 GEAIGNYY and CDR2 EKD.

This clone was counted a few times. A single base is all that separates this from a far larger clone, so a read error is likely. Different DNA sequences within this sample yield the same CDR3. The genes are TRDV2 and TRDJ1; 7 bases fit TRDD3. Looked up from germline, CDR1 is GEAIGNYY and CDR2 is EKD. There are 20 residues in the CDR3. After removal of 0 bases from V and 0 bases from J, the junction contained 18 bases not matched to a gene. In DNA, the CDR3 is TGTGCCTGTGACACCGTTGGACTGGGGACACAGACAGTTAACACCGATAAACTCATCTTT. This codes for CACDTVGLGTQTVNTDKLIF.

To note about this clone: TCRdb attributes to this sequence the protein of a much larger clone, which differs from the DNA translation at residue 11; a read error is likely, and the protein displayed is translated from the DNA. The chain recombines TRDV2 with TRDJ1; 9 bases match TRDD3. CDR3 length: 22 amino acids. Per the germline V gene, CDR1 is GEAIGNYY and CDR2 is EKD. J lost 0 bases, V lost 0 bases, and 22 bases had no gene match. The CDR3 DNA is TGTGCCTGTGACACCCTACGGACTGGGGGAAGTAATACGGGAGTTCACACCGATAAACTCATCTTT. Amino acids: CACDTLRTGGSNTGVHTDKLIF.

This clone showed up just a few times. The protein held in TCRdb is that of a much larger clone and does not match this DNA's translation at residue 19, likely because of a read error; the protein shown is translated from the DNA. The rearrangement uses TRDV2 and TRDJ3; the match to TRDD3 covers 12 bases. The CDR3 consists of 21 residues. The germline gives CDR1 GEAIGNYY, CDR2 EKD. In DNA form, the CDR3 reads TGTGCCTGTGACACCCTTACTGGGGGATACAAGAGCTCCTGGGACACCCGACAGATATTTTTC. Its translation: CACDTLTGGYKSSWDTRQIFF.

Relative to its sample, this clone is large. Other DNA sequences in the same sample also yield this CDR3. The rearrangement joins TRDV2 to TRDJ1; 8 bases align to TRDD2. This CDR3 is 22 amino acids long. CDR1 and CDR2 (germline): GEAIGNYY, EKD. V shed 0 bases, J shed 4 bases, and the junction held 27 bases outside the gene matches. CDR3 sequence: CACDTGNLPTSPGLTTRDKLIF. The CDR3 DNA follows: TGTGCCTGTGACACCGGAAATCTTCCTACGTCTCCTGGGCTCACTACGCGCGATAAACTCATCTTT.

A few counts support this clone. The TCRdb record carries a much larger clone's protein, which differs from this DNA's translation at residue 12; a read error is the likely cause, and the protein listed here is the DNA translation. The sample has other DNA sequences that encode this CDR3 too. The chain has TRDV2 and TRDJ2; the match to TRDD3 covers 8 bases. CDR1 and CDR2 (germline): GEAIGNYY, EKD. Trimming cost V 1 base and J 9 bases; bases outside gene matches: 12. CDR3 length: 16 amino acids. The CDR3 loop reads CACDTAELGATSQLFF. CDR3 nucleotides: TGTGCCTGTGACACTGCTGAACTGGGGGCCACATCACAACTCTTCTTT.

This clone was seen only a few times. The protein that TCRdb holds for this DNA derives from a much larger clone and differs from the translated DNA at residue 11, which likely indicates a read error; the protein shown here is translated from the DNA. The chain joins TRDV2 to TRDJ1; 8 nucleotides line up with TRDD3. CDR1 and CDR2 from the germline V gene are GEAIGNYY and EKD. The CDR3 is 19 residues long. V lost 0 bases, J lost 0 bases, and 14 bases stayed unmatched. CDR3 DNA sequence: TGTGCCTGTGACACCGTAGCTTATACTGGGGGCACGGACACCGATAAACTCATCTTT. It yields the protein CACDTVAYTGGTDTDKLIF.

This clone appeared a few times. The TCRdb protein comes from a much larger clone and disagrees with this DNA's translation at residue 12, likely due to a read error; the protein given here is derived from the DNA. J is TRDJ1 and V is TRDV2; 7 bases agree with TRDD3. The germline gives CDR1 GEAIGNYY, CDR2 EKD. V dropped 0 bases and J dropped 2; count of bases not matched to a gene: 23. This CDR3 is 21 amino acids long. The CDR3 loop is CACDTVRLTGEPSGETDKLIF. In DNA, the CDR3 is TGTGCCTGTGACACCGTCCGTTTAACTGGGGAACCCTCTGGGGAGACCGATAAACTCATCTTT.

This clone is classed as medium-sized. The V gene is TRDV2, the J gene TRDJ2, with 7 nucleotides matching TRDD3. CDR1 is GEAIGNYY and CDR2 is EKD in the germline V gene. The CDR3 has 14 residues. V trimming: 0 bases; J trimming: 3 bases; junction bases outside the gene matches: 0. For the CDR3, the DNA is TGTGCCTGTGACACCTGGGGGATGACAGCACAACTCTTCTTT. Its translation: CACDTWGMTAQLFF.

This clone was seen at least ten times. The protein given by TCRdb reflects a much larger clone and differs at residue 4 from this DNA's translation, likely from a read error; the protein shown is the DNA's translation. This chain uses TRDV2 with TRDJ1; a weak D match, TRDD3 (6 bases). Germline loops: CDR1 GEAIGNYY, CDR2 EKD. V was shortened by 5 bases and J by 3 bases, with 18 bases between the two germline ends. The CDR3 consists of 15 residues. This chain's CDR3 is CACGIVRGTPDKLIF. The CDR3 DNA reads TGTGCCTGTGGCATAGTCCGGGGGACACCCGATAAACTCATCTTT.

There are a few counts of this clone. The mismatch at residue 4 between this DNA's translation and the TCRdb protein of a much larger clone likely reflects a read error; the protein shown is translated from the DNA. The chain employs TRDV2 and TRDJ1; D is possibly TRDD3 (6 bases). There are 13 residues in the CDR3. Germline V CDR1 and CDR2: GEAIGNYY, EKD. Deletions cut 5 bases from V and 5 bases from J, with 14 bases between. CDR3 in DNA: TGTGCCTGTGTCGCTATCGGGGGAGATAAACTCATCTTT. Translating gives CACVAIGGDKLIF.

As for this clone: TCRdb has a much larger clone's protein, which differs at residue 5 from the translation of this DNA, likely because of a read error; what is shown is the protein translated from the DNA. The genes are TRDV2 and TRDJ1; 10 bases fit TRDD3. Germline loops: CDR1 GEAIGNYY, CDR2 EKD. The CDR3 extends over 17 amino acids. V lost 3 bases to trimming and J lost 0 bases; unmatched junction nucleotides: 9. CDR3 nucleotides: TGTGCCTGTGACTTTGTGGGGGATACCCGCAACACCGATAAACTCATCTTT. This gives the protein CACDFVGDTRNTDKLIF.

The chain employs TRDV3 and TRDJ1; 8 bases line up with TRDD3. The CDR3 covers 18 residues. Germline loops: CDR1 TVYSNPD, CDR2 GDNSRS (reference sequence). V trimming: 3 bases; J trimming: 0 bases; junction bases outside the gene matches: 18. CDR3 nucleotides: TGTGCCTTACGAGGTCCGCCGAAACTGGGGGCCTACACCGATAAACTCATCTTT. This codes for CALRGPPKLGAYTDKLIF.

The chain recombines TRDV2 with TRDJ1; 7 nucleotides agree with TRDD3. The CDR3 loop spans 18 amino acids. The V gene end was trimmed by 0 bases and the J gene end by 2 bases; junction bases not matched to a gene: 14. Germline values: CDR1 GEAIGNYY, CDR2 EKD. CDR3 protein: CACDTIKLRVDTTDKLIF. In nucleotides, the CDR3 is TGTGCCTGTGACACCATAAAATTAAGGGTGGATACGACCGATAAACTCATCTTT.